This entry concerns a single TCR beta chain. Antigen specificity is unknown. Repertoires were generated with immunoSEQ multiplex PCR, while TCRdb's copy carries only in-frame clones and drops some. The sample has over 150,000 clones, around 94% seen once. The data were taken from a study of T cell responses to AZD1222 COVID-19 vaccine. Study-wide results and caveats: CD4 TCRs associated with vaccination spanned spike, dominating at 160-218 and 743-854. Nearly half of spike-specific TCRs reportedly go after variant regions that carry no mutations.

The CDR3 runs to 14 residues. Trimming pared 2 bases from V and 13 bases from J, leaving 20 bases between. Germline CDR1 reads MNHEY; CDR2 reads SVGAGI. The chain employs TRBV6-5 and TRBJ1-2; weak D call: TRBD1 (5 bases). The sample here was peripheral blood, taken on day 0 of AZD1222 vaccination. The TCR sequence derives from an adult in good health. The DNA of the CDR3 is TGTGCCAGCAGTTACAGATCGGGGGGGACGGTGCGCACCTTC. Protein sequence: CASSYRSGGTVRTF.